This T cell receptor (beta chain) came from a study of blood T cell repertoires in COVID-19. CDR3 length: 13 residues. V was pared by 3 bases and J by 8 bases, with 5 bases of the junction left unmatched. The germline gives CDR1 MNHEY, CDR2 SMNVEV (reference sequence). Clones were read by immunoSEQ multiplex PCR, and TCRdb kept only the in-frame ones, dropping some. The sample holds roughly 50,000 clones, over 80% seen once. This TCR was sampled from a human donor in a cohort sampled during active COVID-19. The specimen was peripheral blood. The chain combines TRBV27 with TRBJ1-2; the match to TRBD1 covers 8 bases. The CDR3 nucleotides are TGTGCCAGCAGTTTCGGACAGGGAGAGGGCTACACCTTC. Encoded protein: CASSFGQGEGYTF.